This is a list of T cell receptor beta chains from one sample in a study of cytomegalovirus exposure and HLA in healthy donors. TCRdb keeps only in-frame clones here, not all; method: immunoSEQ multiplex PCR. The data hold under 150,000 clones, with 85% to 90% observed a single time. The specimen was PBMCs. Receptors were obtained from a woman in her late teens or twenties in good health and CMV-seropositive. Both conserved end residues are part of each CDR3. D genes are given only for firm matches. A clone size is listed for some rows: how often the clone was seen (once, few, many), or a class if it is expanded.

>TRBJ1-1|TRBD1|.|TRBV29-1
TGCAGCGTTGGTACAGGGGTTCTGAACACTGAAGCTTTCTTT
CSVGTGVLNTEAFF
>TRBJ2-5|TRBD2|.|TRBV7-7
TGTGCTAGCAGCCCTGGACTAGCGGGGGGGCAAGAGACCCAGTACTTC
CASSPGLAGGQETQYF
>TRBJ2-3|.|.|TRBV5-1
TGCGCCAGCAGCTTGATGGTAGCGAGCGCAGATACGCAGTATTTT
CASSLMVASADTQYF
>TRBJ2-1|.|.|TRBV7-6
TGTGCCAGCAGCCTCGACAAACAGGCTTCCACCTACAATGAGCAGTTCTTC
CASSLDKQASTYNEQFF
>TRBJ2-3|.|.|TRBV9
TGTGCCAGCAGCGTAGGTGGAGCAGATACGCAGTATTTT
CASSVGGADTQYF
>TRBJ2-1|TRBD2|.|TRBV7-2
TGTGCCAGCAGCCCCGGGACTAGCGGTAATGAGCAGTTCTTC
CASSPGTSGNEQFF
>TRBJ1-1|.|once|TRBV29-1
TGCAGCGGCCAGACAGGAATGAACACTGAAGCTTTCTTT
CSGQTGMNTEAFF
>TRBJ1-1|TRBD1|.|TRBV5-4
TGTGCCAGCAGCCCCGGGACAGGGGGCACTGAAGCTTTCTTT
CASSPGTGGTEAFF
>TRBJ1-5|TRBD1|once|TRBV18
TGTGCCAGCTCACGGGACAGGGGGCTCGGTCAGCCCCAGCATTTT
CASSRDRGLGQPQHF
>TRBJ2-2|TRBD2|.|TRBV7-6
TGTGCCAGCAGCTTCGCGGGAGGTGACACCGGGGAGCTGTTTTTT
CASSFAGGDTGELFF
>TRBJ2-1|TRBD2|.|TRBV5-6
TGTGCCAGCAGCTTGGTTCAGTCTAGCGGGACCATCTACAATGAGCAGTTCTTC
CASSLVQSSGTIYNEQFF
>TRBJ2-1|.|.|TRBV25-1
TGTGCCAGTGAAGAAGGCCCAGGGGCAAAGCAGTTCTTC
CASEEGPGAKQFF
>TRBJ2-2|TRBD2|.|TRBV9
TGTGCCAGCAGCGTAGATATAGCGGGAGTTACCGGGGAGCTGTTTTTT
CASSVDIAGVTGELFF
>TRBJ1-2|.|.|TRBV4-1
TGCGCCAGCAGCCAAGGATCCCCGTGGGGGCTATCTGGCTACACCTTC
CASSQGSPWGLSGYTF
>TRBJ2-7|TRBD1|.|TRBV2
TGTGCCAGCAGCGGCGGGACAGGGCATAGGGAGCAGTACTTC
CASSGGTGHREQYF
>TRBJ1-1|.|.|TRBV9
TGTGCCAGCAGCGCCCAGACACTTCGTGAAGCTTTCTTT
CASSAQTLREAFF
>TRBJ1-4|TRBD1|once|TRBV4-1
TGCGCCAGCAGCCAAGGGACAGGGACAACTAATGAAAAACTGTTTTTT
CASSQGTGTTNEKLFF
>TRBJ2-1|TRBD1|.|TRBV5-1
TGCGCCAGCAGCTCTAGACAGGGAGCCTACAATGAGCAGTTCTTC
CASSSRQGAYNEQFF
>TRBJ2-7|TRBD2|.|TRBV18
TGTGCCAGCTCACCAAGCGGGGCGACCTACGAGCAGTACTTC
CASSPSGATYEQYF
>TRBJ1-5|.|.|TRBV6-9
TGTGCCAGCAGTTATTTGGCGGATAGCAATCAGCCCCAGCATTTT
CASSYLADSNQPQHF
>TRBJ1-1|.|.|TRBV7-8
TGTGCCAGCAGTTGGACAGAGAAGATGGCTGAAGCTTTCTTT
CASSWTEKMAEAFF
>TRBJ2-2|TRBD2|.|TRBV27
TGTGCCAGCTCGCCGGGACTACACACCGGGGAGCTGTTTTTT
CASSPGLHTGELFF
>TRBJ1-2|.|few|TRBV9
TGTGCCAGCAGCGTATTGGCAGGTGGCTACACCTTC
CASSVLAGGYTF
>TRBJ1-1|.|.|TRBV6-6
TGTGCCAGCAGTTACTTTGGAGGGGACACTGAAGCTTTCTTT
CASSYFGGDTEAFF
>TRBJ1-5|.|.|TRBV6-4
TGTGCCAGCAGTGAGCGGAGCAATCAGCCCCAGCATTTT
CASSERSNQPQHF
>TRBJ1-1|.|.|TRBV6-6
TGTGCCAGCAGTGCCGACAGAAACACTGAAGCTTTCTTT
CASSADRNTEAFF
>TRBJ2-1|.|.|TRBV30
TGTGCCTGGAGTGCGGGAGTTGGCGATGAGCAGTTCTTC
CAWSAGVGDEQFF
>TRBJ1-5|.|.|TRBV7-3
TGTGCCAGCAGCAAAACGGGGGGGAGCAATCAGCCCCAGCATTTT
CASSKTGGSNQPQHF
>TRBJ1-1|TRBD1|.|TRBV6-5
TGTGCCAGCAGTTCAGGGGGTAGGAGTGCGAAAGCTTTCTTT
CASSSGGRSAKAFF
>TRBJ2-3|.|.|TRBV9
TGTGCCAGCAGCGGGACAGGGGAGGGGACTAGCCCGACTTCTAGCACAGATACGCAGTATTTT
CASSGTGEGTSPTSSTDTQYF
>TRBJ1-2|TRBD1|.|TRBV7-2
TGTGCCAGCAGCCAGACAGGGGTAGTCGGCTACACCTTC
CASSQTGVVGYTF
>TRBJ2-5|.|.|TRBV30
TGTGCCCCAAGGGGGGGTGGGGAGACCCAGTACTTC
CAPRGGGETQYF
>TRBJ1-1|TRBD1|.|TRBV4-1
TGCGCCAGCAGCCTCTGGGACAGGGATACTACCCCCTGCTTT
CASSLWDRDTTPCF
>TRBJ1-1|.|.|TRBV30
TGTGCCTGTCAATGGGAGGTAACTGAAGCTTTCTTT
CACQWEVTEAFF
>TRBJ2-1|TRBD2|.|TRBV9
TGTGCCAGCAGCGAAACTAGCGGGGGTTACAATGAGCAGTTCTTC
CASSETSGGYNEQFF
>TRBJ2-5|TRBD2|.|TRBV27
TGTGCCAGCACTACGACGACGGGACTAGCGGGGGGAACCCAGTACTTC
CASTTTTGLAGGTQYF
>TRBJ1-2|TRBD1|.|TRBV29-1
TGCAGCGTTGAATCACGGACAGGGGGCTCTGGCTACACCTTC
CSVESRTGGSGYTF
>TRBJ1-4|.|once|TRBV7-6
TGTGCCAGCAGCTCTGCAAGCAGGGGTGAAAAACTGTTTTTT
CASSSASRGEKLFF
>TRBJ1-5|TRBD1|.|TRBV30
TGTGCCTGGAGGCCACAGGGGGCGGGTCAGCCCCAGCATTTT
CAWRPQGAGQPQHF
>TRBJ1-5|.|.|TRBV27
TGTGCCAGCAGTTACACAGGGCCTGGTCAGCCCCAGCATTTT
CASSYTGPGQPQHF
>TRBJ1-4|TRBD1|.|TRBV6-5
TGTGCCAGCAGTCGAGACAGGGTATGGAAAGAAAAACTGTTTTTT
CASSRDRVWKEKLFF
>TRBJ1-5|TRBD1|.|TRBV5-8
TGTGCCAGCAGCTTGGAGGGGACAGGGGGTGGCAATCAGCCCCAGCATTTT
CASSLEGTGGGNQPQHF
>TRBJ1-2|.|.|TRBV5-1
TGCGCCAGCAGCTTGGATTTACGTTTCGGGGGTTCTAACTATGGCTACACCTTC
CASSLDLRFGGSNYGYTF